The T cell receptor beta chain under discussion was sequenced for a study of OX40 agonist ivuxolimab in advanced cancers. About the study: Partial responses occurred in three patients (one hepatocellular carcinoma, two cutaneous melanoma).

TCRdb's table, derived via immunoSEQ multiplex PCR, lists solely in-frame clones and lacks some. The sample carries tens of thousands of clones, roughly 80% recorded once. Trimming took off 4 bases at V and 4 bases at J, with 25 bases between the two ends. Germline lookup yields CDR1 MGHRA and CDR2 YSYEKL. The CDR3 is made up of 18 amino acids. The V gene is TRBV4-1, the J gene TRBJ1-2, with unresolved D. The source is an adult with an advanced solid tumor such as melanoma, head and neck, liver or kidney cancer. The material was CD4+ or CD8+ T cells sorted from blood, obtained in a trial of the OX40 agonist ivuxolimab. The chain's CDR3 is CASSLLVLISLPSYGYTF. The CDR3 bases are TGCGCCAGCAGCCTCTTGGTTTTGATTAGCCTTCCTTCCTATGGCTACACCTTC.